This TCR beta chain was identified during a study of CD8+ T cells in alopecia areata. Germline V lookup: CDR1 MGHRA, CDR2 YSYEKL. This CDR3 has 15 amino acids. The V and J ends lost 1 base and 2 bases respectively, with 9 bases between them. RNA extraction and reverse transcription yielded cDNA as sequencing template. Using immunoSEQ multiplex PCR, the repertoire was profiled, and TCRdb retains in-frame clones only, with some absent. The sample gives 210,000 or so clones, 66% of which show up once; approximately 1.2% is in the top ten. Stated treatment: oral pan-JAK inhibitor, 5-10 mg twice daily. The chain is built from TRBV4-1 and TRBJ1-5; no reliable D call. The sample here was CD4+ T cells sorted from blood, taken between weeks 44 and 45, from a patient treated with tofacitinib. This sequence originates from a human donor with alopecia areata. CDR3 residues: CASSQGTSRNQPQHF. DNA for the CDR3: TGCGCCAGCAGCCAAGGGACCTCCCGCAATCAGCCCCAGCATTTT.